This T cell receptor beta chain comes out of a study of T cells in Graves' hyperthyroidism and ophthalmopathy. Investigators excluded patients with uncontrolled infection, other autoimmune disease, pregnancy or lactation. The authors took PBMCs from 10 ml fresh peripheral blood. On this clonotype: What it recognizes is unknown.

Regarding the study as a whole: Through a model of 13 V-J features, ophthalmopathy was separated from stable hyperthyroidism.

TCR beta CDR3 region amplification was performed from RNA transcripts. During a first-round RT-PCR of the TCR CDR3, the HTBI primer set was used. TCRdb independently ran MiXCR on the multiplex PCR reads; one entry per CDR3 protein. The sample has 400,000 to 600,000 distinct CDR3 sequences, less than 25% seen once. The CDR3 is 13 amino acids. Germline CDR1 and CDR2: DFQATT and SNEGSKA (reference sequence). V lost 3 bases, J lost 4 bases, and 1 base stayed unmatched. The sequencing sample was made of blood. This clonotype was obtained from a man between 18 and 29 years old with Graves' hyperthyroidism. The chain recombines TRBV20-1 with TRBJ2-2, with 8 positions matching TRBD2. The DNA for the CDR3 is TGCAGTGCTAGCGGGAGGGTCACCGGGGAGCTGTTTTTT. It specifies CSASGRVTGELFF.